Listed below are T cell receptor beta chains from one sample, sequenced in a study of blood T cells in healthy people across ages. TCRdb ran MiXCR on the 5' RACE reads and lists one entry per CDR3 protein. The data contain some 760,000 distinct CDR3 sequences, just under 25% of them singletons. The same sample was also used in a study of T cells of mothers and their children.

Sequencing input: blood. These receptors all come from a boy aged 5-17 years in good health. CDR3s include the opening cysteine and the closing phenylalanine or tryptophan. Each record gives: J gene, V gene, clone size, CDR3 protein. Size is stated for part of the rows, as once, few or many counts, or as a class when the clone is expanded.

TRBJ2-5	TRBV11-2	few	CASSPMTRQETQYF
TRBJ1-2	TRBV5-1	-	CASSDPEGGAGCTF
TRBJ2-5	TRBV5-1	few	CASSLGLDLQGTQYF
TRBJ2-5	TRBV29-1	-	CSAPFGSETQYF
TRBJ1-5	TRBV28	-	CASSWTGGFQPQHF
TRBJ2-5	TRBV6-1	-	CASNQGALGLGETQYF
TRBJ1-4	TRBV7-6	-	CASTLGIATNEKLFF
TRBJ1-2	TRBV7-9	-	CASSLADLGYGYTF
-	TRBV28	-	CASTLQGYGSDEQYF
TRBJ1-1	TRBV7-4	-	CASRPLQGMNTEAFF
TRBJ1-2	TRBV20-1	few	CSAREGTALNYGYTF
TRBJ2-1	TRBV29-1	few	CSVVFDEQFF
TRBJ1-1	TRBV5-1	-	CASSLSTGVGAEAFF
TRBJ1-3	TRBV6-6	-	CASKGVLGNTIYF
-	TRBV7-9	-	CASSSQGHLYEQYF
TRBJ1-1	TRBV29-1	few	CSVLGGTATLNTEAFF
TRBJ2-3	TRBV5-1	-	CASSLTGGPFDTQYF
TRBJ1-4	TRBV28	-	CASSLGQVPRNEKLFF
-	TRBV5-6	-	CASSLRTVETQYF
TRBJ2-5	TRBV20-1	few	CSAREAGGETQYF
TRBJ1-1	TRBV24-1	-	CATSGPGDTEAFF
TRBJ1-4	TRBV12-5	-	CASGLLGGPNEKLFF
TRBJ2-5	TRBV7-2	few	CASSLGQTKTQYF
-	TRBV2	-	CASSERGEYEQFF
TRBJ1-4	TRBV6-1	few	CASRRTGVIGLGEKLFF
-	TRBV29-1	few	CSDTCYEQYF
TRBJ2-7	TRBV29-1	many	CSVVFGTYEQYF
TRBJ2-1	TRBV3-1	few	CASSEDGPSSYNEQFF
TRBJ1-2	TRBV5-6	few	CASRRRWLSVYTF